The sample holds a few counts of the clone carrying this T cell receptor beta chain. As yet, its antigen is unknown. The use of a sample-barcoded 5' primer and a J-beta primer mix characterized a second PCR of 7 to 11 cycles. MiXCR, run by TCRdb on the 5' RACE reads, gives a single entry per CDR3 protein. The sample lists some 1.8 million distinct CDR3 sequences, 30% to 40% occurring once. The data were taken from a study of blood T cells in healthy people across ages. Study-wide points: TCR beta diversity per million T cells fell roughly linearly with age. When set beside aged donors, long-lived donors presented more naive CD4+ cells and higher diversity.

The CDR3 length is 14 residues. Trimming stripped 5 bases from V and 7 bases from J, with 15 bases between. CDR1 is SGHAT, CDR2 FQNNGV, per germline. The donors, all healthy, were Caucasians living in Russia, aged about 6 to 90. Total RNA was extracted at no less than 5 micrograms per sample. The receptor was derived from a human donor in good health. The sequencing input was blood. This rearrangement joins TRBV11-2 to TRBJ2-1; a weak D match, TRBD1 (5 bases). The CDR3 coding sequence is TGTGCCAGCAGCAAGGGGAACCTCCTGAATGAGCAGTTCTTC. Encoded protein: CASSKGNLLNEQFF.